This T cell receptor beta chain appears in the sequencing data of a study of T cell responses to AZD1222 COVID-19 vaccine. Some clones are missing from TCRdb's copy, which holds only in-frame ones; the method was immunoSEQ multiplex PCR. The sample consists of fewer than 100,000 clones, 84% of them appearing once. Study-wide points: The number of AZD1222 recipients seropositive at baseline was only five to seven.

In the case of this clone: Its matching antigen is unknown.

Trimming took 3 bases from V and 5 from J, leaving 10 bases between them. Germline CDR1 reads SQVTM; CDR2 reads ANQGSEA. The CDR3 is made up of 12 amino acids. The material was peripheral blood, obtained 28 days after the second AZD1222 dose. This rearrangement joins TRBV29-1 to TRBJ2-5; weak D call: TRBD2 (5 bases). This clonotype was sampled from an adult who received the AZD1222 COVID-19 vaccine. CDR3 sequence: CSVEASTETQYF. For the CDR3, the DNA is TGCAGCGTTGAGGCTAGCACGGAGACCCAGTACTTC.